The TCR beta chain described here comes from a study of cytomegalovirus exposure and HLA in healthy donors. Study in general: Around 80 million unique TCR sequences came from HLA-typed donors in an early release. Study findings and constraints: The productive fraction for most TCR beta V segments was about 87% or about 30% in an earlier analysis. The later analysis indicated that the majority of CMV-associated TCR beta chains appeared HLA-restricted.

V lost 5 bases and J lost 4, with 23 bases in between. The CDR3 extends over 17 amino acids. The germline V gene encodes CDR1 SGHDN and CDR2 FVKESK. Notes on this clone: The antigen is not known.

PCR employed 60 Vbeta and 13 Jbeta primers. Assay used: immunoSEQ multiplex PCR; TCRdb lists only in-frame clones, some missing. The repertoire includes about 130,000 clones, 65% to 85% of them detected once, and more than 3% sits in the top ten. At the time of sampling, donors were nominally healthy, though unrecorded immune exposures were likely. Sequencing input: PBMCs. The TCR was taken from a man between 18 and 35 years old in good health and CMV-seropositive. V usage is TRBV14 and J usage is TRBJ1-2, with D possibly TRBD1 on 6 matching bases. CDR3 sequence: CASSDLIRDKDLYGYTF. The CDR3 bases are TGTGCCAGCAGCGACTTGATCCGGGACAAGGACCTCTATGGCTACACCTTC.